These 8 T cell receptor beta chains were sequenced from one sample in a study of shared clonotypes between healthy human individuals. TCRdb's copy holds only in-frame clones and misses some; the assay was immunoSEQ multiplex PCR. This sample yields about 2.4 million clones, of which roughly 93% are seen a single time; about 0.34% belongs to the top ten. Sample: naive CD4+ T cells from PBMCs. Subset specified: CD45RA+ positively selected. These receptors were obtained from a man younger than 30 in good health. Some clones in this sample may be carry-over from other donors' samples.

CDR3 residues: CASSSAGGSYEQYF. CDR3 in DNA: TGTGCCAGCAGTTCGGCGGGAGGGTCCTACGAGCAGTACTTC. The chain employs TRBV6-6 and TRBJ2-7; TRBD2 matches 9 bases. CDR3 size: 14 residues. CDR1 and CDR2 from the germline V gene are MNHNY and SVGAGI (reference sequence). J lost 1 base, V lost 4 bases, and 2 bases had no gene match.

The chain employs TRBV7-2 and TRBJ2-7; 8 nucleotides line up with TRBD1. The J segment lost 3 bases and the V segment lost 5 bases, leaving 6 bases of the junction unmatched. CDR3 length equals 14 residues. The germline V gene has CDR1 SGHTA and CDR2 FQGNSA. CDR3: CASSVGQGGYEQYF. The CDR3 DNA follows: TGTGCCAGCAGCGTCGGACAGGGAGGCTACGAGCAGTACTTC.

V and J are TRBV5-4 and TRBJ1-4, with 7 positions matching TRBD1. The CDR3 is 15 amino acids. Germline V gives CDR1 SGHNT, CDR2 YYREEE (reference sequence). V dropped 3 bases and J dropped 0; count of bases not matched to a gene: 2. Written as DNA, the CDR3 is TGTGCCAGCAGCTACAGGGGTCCAACTAATGAAAAACTGTTTTTT. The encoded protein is CASSYRGPTNEKLFF.

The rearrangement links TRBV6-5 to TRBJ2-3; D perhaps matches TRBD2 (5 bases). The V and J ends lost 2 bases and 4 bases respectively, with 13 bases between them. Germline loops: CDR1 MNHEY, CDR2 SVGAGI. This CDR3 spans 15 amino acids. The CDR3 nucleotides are TGTGCCAGCAGTTACGGGATAGCGAACGCAGATACGCAGTATTTT. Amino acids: CASSYGIANADTQYF.

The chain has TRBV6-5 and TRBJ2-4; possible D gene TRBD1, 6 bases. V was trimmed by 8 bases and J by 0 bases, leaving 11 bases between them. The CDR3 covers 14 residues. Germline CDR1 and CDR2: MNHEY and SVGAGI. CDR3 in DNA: TGTGCCAGCGCGCAGGGGCTAGCCAAAAACATTCAGTACTTC. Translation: CASAQGLAKNIQYF.

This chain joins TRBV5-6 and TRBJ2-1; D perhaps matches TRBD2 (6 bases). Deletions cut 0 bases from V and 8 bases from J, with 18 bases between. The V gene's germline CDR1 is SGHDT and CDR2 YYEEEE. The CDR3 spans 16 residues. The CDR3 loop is CASSLVGGAGDHEQFF. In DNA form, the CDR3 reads TGTGCCAGCAGCTTGGTGGGAGGCGCCGGGGATCATGAGCAGTTCTTC.

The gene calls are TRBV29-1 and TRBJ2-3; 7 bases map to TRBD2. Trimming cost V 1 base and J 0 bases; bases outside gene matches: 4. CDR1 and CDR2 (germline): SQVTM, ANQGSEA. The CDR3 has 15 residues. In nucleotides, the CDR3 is TGCAGCGTTGAAGGGCTAGCGGTTAGCACAGATACGCAGTATTTT. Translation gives CSVEGLAVSTDTQYF.

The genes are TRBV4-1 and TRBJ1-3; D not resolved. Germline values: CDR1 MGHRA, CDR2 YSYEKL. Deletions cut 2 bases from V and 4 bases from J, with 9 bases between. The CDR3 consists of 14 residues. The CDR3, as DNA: TGCGCCAGCAGCCAAAGGGTTTCCGGAAACACCATATATTTT. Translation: CASSQRVSGNTIYF.